A single sample gave rise to the 8 T cell receptor beta chains below, sequenced in a study of CD8 T cells in ankylosing spondylitis. TCRdb processed the 5' RACE reads anew with MiXCR; each CDR3 protein has one entry. The sample lists roughly 130,000 distinct CDR3 sequences; over 6% were seen once. What was sequenced was blood, either unsorted or a sorted T cell fraction (not recorded which). These receptors were taken from a male donor with ankylosing spondylitis or in good health (not recorded which).

In its sample, this clonotype was seen many times. The chain is built from TRBV3-1 and TRBJ2-3; D is unclear. V was cut by 2 bases and J by 1 base, with 7 bases left in between. This CDR3 has 14 residues. Germline assignment: CDR1 LGHDT and CDR2 YNNKEL (reference sequence). The CDR3 reads CASSQPYGTDTQYF. The CDR3 DNA reads as TGTGCCAGCAGCCAACCCTACGGCACAGATACGCAGTATTTT.

This clonotype came up many times. V and J are TRBV5-1 and TRBJ1-1; TRBD1 is a possible D gene (6 bases). Looked up from germline, CDR1 is SGHRS and CDR2 is YFSETQ. V dropped 4 bases and J dropped 7 bases, with 11 bases sitting between them. This CDR3 is 12 amino acids long. The chain's CDR3 is CASSDRPDEAFF. As DNA, the CDR3 is TGCGCCAGCAGCGACAGGCCCGATGAAGCTTTCTTT.

The chain carries TRBV20-1 and TRBJ2-3, with D possibly being TRBD1 (5 bases). V dropped 8 bases and J dropped 0 bases, with 18 bases sitting between them. The CDR3 extends over 15 amino acids. CDR1 and CDR2 (germline): DFQATT, SNEGSKA (reference sequence). CDR3 nucleotide sequence: TGCAGTTCTACCAACTTACCAGGGAGCACAGATACGCAGTATTTT. The encoded protein is CSSTNLPGSTDTQYF.

This clonotype was seen only once. The J gene is TRBJ1-1, the V gene TRBV12-3 or TRBV12-4, with a weak D call TRBD1 (5 bases). V lost 1 base and J 7 bases, leaving 13 bases between the germline ends. The CDR3 sequence is 14 residues long. This CDR3 reads CASSLGAAGIEAFF. The DNA for the CDR3 is TGTGCCAGCAGTTTAGGTGCGGCAGGGATTGAAGCTTTCTTT.

This clonotype has ten or more counts. This chain's CDR3 is CASRGRTGEGPAKNIQYF. CDR3 DNA sequence: TGCGCCAGCAGGGGTAGGACGGGAGAGGGTCCGGCCAAAAACATTCAGTACTTC. The chain joins TRBV5-1 to TRBJ2-4, with D tentatively TRBD2 (6 bases). V lost 5 bases and J 1 base, leaving 22 bases between the germline ends. The germline gives CDR1 SGHRS, CDR2 YFSETQ. The CDR3 is 18 residues long.

This clonotype appeared many times. The CDR3 DNA is TGTGCCAGCAGTTTCCGAGCGGGAGGGCCCAATGAGCAGTTCTTC. Protein sequence: CASSFRAGGPNEQFF. The chain couples TRBV27 to TRBJ2-1; the match to TRBD2 covers 10 bases. The V gene's germline CDR1 is MNHEY and CDR2 SMNVEV (reference sequence). V lost 3 bases and J lost 6; bases outside the gene matches: 5. The CDR3 length is 15 residues.

This clonotype appeared many times. The rearrangement joins TRBV6-2 or TRBV6-3 to TRBJ2-7; D remains unclear. The CDR3 has 14 residues. From germline, CDR1 is MNHEY and CDR2 SVGEGT. With 7 bases removed from V and 3 bases from J, the gap between germline ends came to 16 bases. This CDR3 is CASTEAGEYYEQYF. In DNA, the CDR3 is TGTGCCAGCACCGAAGCAGGAGAATACTACGAGCAGTACTTC.

This clonotype was picked up many times. J is TRBJ2-1 and V is TRBV29-1; D is uncertain. Deletions cut 7 bases from V and 0 bases from J, with 13 bases between. The CDR3 totals 14 residues. The V gene's germline CDR1 is SQVTM and CDR2 ANQGSEA. The CDR3, as DNA: TGCAGCGGCGTGGACCCTGACTCCTACAATGAGCAGTTCTTC. Residues: CSGVDPDSYNEQFF.